These 29 T cell receptor beta chains were all obtained from the same sample, sequenced in a study of T cells in Graves' hyperthyroidism and ophthalmopathy. Researchers took RNA transcripts and amplified the TCR beta CDR3 regions from them. TCR CDR3 underwent first-round RT-PCR with the HTBI primer set. TCRdb independently ran MiXCR on the multiplex PCR reads; one entry per CDR3 protein. The data contain a few hundred thousand distinct CDR3 sequences, more than 20% of them singletons. Sequences were obtained from blood. These receptors were taken from a man younger than 30 with Graves' hyperthyroidism.

The chain is built from TRBV20-1 and TRBJ1-6, with a tentative D call TRBD1 (5 bases). The CDR3 runs 16 residues. The ends were cut back, 2 bases at V and 3 bases at J, with 14 bases in the middle. Germline V gene lookup returns CDR1 DFQATT and CDR2 SNEGSKA (reference sequence). The CDR3 nucleotides are TGCAGTGCTAGATCCCCGGGACGGCTCTATAATTCACCCCTCCACTTT. Translating gives CSARSPGRLYNSPLHF.

This clonotype was counted ten times or more. The chain combines TRBV12-3 or TRBV12-4 with TRBJ2-7, with D uncertain. V was shortened by 3 bases and J by 4 bases, with 7 bases between the two germline ends. The CDR3 spans 12 residues. CDR3 sequence (DNA): TGTGCCAGCAGTTTGTATGTGTACGAGCAGTACTTC. It is translated as CASSLYVYEQYF.

This clonotype was seen at least ten times. This sequence joins TRBV5-1 and TRBJ1-1; weak D call: TRBD1 (6 bases). V lost 1 base and J 3 bases, leaving 16 bases between the germline ends. Germline V gene sequence: CDR1 SGHRS, CDR2 YFSETQ. This CDR3 is 16 amino acids long. The CDR3 nucleotides are TGCGCCAGCAGCTTGATTGTCAGGGGCGCCGACACTGAAGCTTTCTTT. Translation: CASSLIVRGADTEAFF.

The chain links TRBV20-1 to TRBJ2-5; TRBD2 aligns across 14 bases. From germline, CDR1 is DFQATT and CDR2 SNEGSKA (reference sequence). This CDR3 comprises 15 residues. The trim removed 3 bases at V and 5 bases at J, leaving 5 bases unmatched. CDR3 DNA: TGCAGTGCTAGGGGACTAGCGGGAGCGCATGAGACCCAGTACTTC. Its protein is CSARGLAGAHETQYF.

This clonotype was counted ten times or more. The chain carries TRBV6-5 and TRBJ2-7; D might be TRBD1 (6 bases). The CDR3 is 12 amino acids. Germline V gives CDR1 MNHEY, CDR2 SVGAGI. V lost 5 bases and J lost 7, with 12 bases in between. Written as DNA, the CDR3 is TGTGCCAGCAGTAGGACAGCGAGGGAGCAGTACTTC. It specifies CASSRTAREQYF.

On this clonotype itself: A read error may explain this, as a much larger clone is one base away. The chain is built from TRBV28 and TRBJ2-2, with unresolved D. The CDR3 is 13 residues long. Between the trimmed V and J ends, which lost 3 bases and 6 bases, there was a span of 8 bases. Germline values: CDR1 MDHEN, CDR2 SYDVKM. CDR3 protein: CASSFEPAGELFF. The CDR3 nucleotides are TGTGCCAGCAGTTTTGAGCCGGCCGGGGAGCTGTTTTTT. Variable domain in full (rest from reference TRBV28 and TRBJ2-2): DVKVTQSSRYLVKRTGEKVFLECVQDMDHENMFWYRQDPGLGLRLIYFSYDVKMKEKGDIPEGYSVSREKKERFSLILESASTNQTSMYLCASSFEPAGELFFGEGSRLTVL.

At least ten counts were recorded for this clonotype. The V call is TRBV10-3, the J call TRBJ1-1, with TRBD1 as a possible D gene (6 bases). This CDR3 is 12 amino acids long. Germline V CDR1 and CDR2: ENHRY, SYGVKD. Trimming removed 5 bases at V and 8 bases at J, with 12 bases between. CDR3 in DNA: TGTGCCATCAGTAGCTCCGGGACAGAAGCTTTCTTT. This gives the protein CAISSSGTEAFF.

This clonotype was found a few times. The CDR3: CASSYSGGGLAEETQYF. For the CDR3, the DNA is TGTGCCAGCAGTTACTCAGGAGGGGGACTAGCGGAAGAGACCCAGTACTTC. The rearrangement joins TRBV6-5 to TRBJ2-5; 11 bases align to TRBD2. The CDR3 runs 17 residues. After removal of 0 bases from V and 3 bases from J, the junction contained 6 bases not matched to a gene. CDR1 is MNHEY and CDR2 is SVGAGI in the germline V gene.

This clonotype was picked up many times. CDR3 loop: CASSQGDGSAGELFF. The DNA of the CDR3 is TGCGCCAGCAGCCAAGGGGACGGATCCGCCGGGGAGCTGTTTTTT. The V and J genes are TRBV4-1 and TRBJ2-2; D tentatively fits TRBD1 or TRBD2 (5 bases each). The CDR3 is 15 amino acids. Germline V CDR1 and CDR2: MGHRA, YSYEKL. The V end was cut by 1 base, the J end by 6 bases, with 12 bases between.

The table lists this clonotype with a few counts. The chain uses TRBV30 and TRBJ2-2; TRBD2 matches at 8 bases. Germline-derived CDR1 and CDR2 are GTSNPN and SVGIG (reference sequence). Trimming took 7 bases from V and 7 from J; bases not matched to a gene: 14. The CDR3 consists of 15 residues. CDR3: CASPGGTSRIGELFF. The CDR3 DNA is TGTGCCTCCCCGGGAGGGACCTCGAGGATCGGGGAGCTGTTTTTT.

This clonotype was seen many times. CDR3 sequence: CASSLELLGGGSQPQHF. Here the CDR3 DNA reads TGTGCCAGCAGTTTAGAGCTCTTGGGGGGTGGAAGCCAGCCCCAGCATTTT. V is TRBV28 and J is TRBJ1-5; D might be TRBD1 (5 bases). V was cut by 2 bases and J by 7 bases, with 21 bases left in between. Germline CDR1 is MDHEN and CDR2 is SYDVKM. CDR3 length: 17 amino acids.

With regard to this clonotype: One base away lies a much larger clone, so this may be a sequencing read error. This chain joins TRBV9 and TRBJ1-2; 8 positions agree with TRBD1. There are 14 residues in the CDR3. V shed 4 bases and J 7 bases; nucleotides not matched to a gene: 9. Per the germline V gene, CDR1 is SGDLS and CDR2 is YYNGEE. The CDR3 coding sequence is TGTGCCAGCAGCTCGACGACAGGGGTGACTGGCTACACCTTC. It translates to CASSSTTGVTGYTF.

This clonotype was found a few times. The chain couples TRBV5-1 to TRBJ2-7, with unresolved D. This CDR3 region has 13 residues. Between the trimmed V and J ends, which lost 6 bases and 2 bases, there was a span of 12 bases. Germline V CDR1 and CDR2: SGHRS, YFSETQ. CDR3 protein: CASKGDSAYEQYF. The CDR3 DNA reads as TGCGCCAGCAAAGGAGACTCCGCCTACGAGCAGTACTTC.

The CDR3 is CASSHETGTEAFF. DNA for the CDR3: TGTGCCAGCAGCCACGAGACAGGAACTGAAGCTTTCTTT. This chain connects TRBV11-3 to TRBJ1-1; D might be TRBD1 (6 bases). CDR1 is SGHNT, CDR2 YENEEA, per germline. The CDR3 is 13 residues long. The ends were cut back, 5 bases at V and 5 bases at J, with 12 bases in the middle.

The J gene is TRBJ1-2, the V gene TRBV4-2, with a tentative D call TRBD1 (5 bases). V lost 1 base, J lost 8 bases, and 20 bases lay in between. The CDR3 consists of 16 residues. The V gene's germline CDR1 is LGHNA and CDR2 YNFKEQ. The CDR3, as DNA: TGTGCCAGCAGCCAAGGCTCGAGAGGGGCCACCCAAGGCTACACCTTC. Residues: CASSQGSRGATQGYTF.

In its sample, this clonotype was seen many times. This chain uses TRBV25-1 with TRBJ2-3; a possible D gene is TRBD1 (6 bases). Germline V gives CDR1 MGHDK, CDR2 SYGVNS. Trimming removed 9 bases at V and 0 bases at J, with 19 bases between. This CDR3 is built from 16 residues. CDR3 sequence reads: CARVDYRVSSTDTQYF. CDR3 nucleotide sequence: TGTGCCAGGGTAGATTACAGGGTTTCTAGCACAGATACGCAGTATTTT.

This clonotype was observed at least ten times. The chain employs TRBV27 and TRBJ1-1; D is possibly TRBD1 (5 bases). The V end was cut by 6 bases, the J end by 0 bases, with 17 bases between. The V gene's germline CDR1 is MNHEY and CDR2 SMNVEV (reference sequence). CDR3 size: 16 residues. CDR3 DNA sequence: TGTGCCAGCAGCCCATATCCCCGACAGTTGAACACTGAAGCTTTCTTT. Translation: CASSPYPRQLNTEAFF.

This clonotype occurred a few times. The J gene is TRBJ2-6, the V gene TRBV6-1; 9 bases fit TRBD1. CDR1 MNHNS and CDR2 SASEGT come from the germline V gene. The CDR3 contains 19 residues. The trim removed 2 bases at V and 0 bases at J, leaving 8 bases unmatched. CDR3 in DNA: TGTGCCAGCAGTGAACGTCGACAGGGGGTCCCCTCTGGGGCCAACGTCCTGACTTTC. Protein product: CASSERRQGVPSGANVLTF.

This clonotype has ten or more counts. This chain connects TRBV30 to TRBJ1-5; D might be TRBD1 (5 bases). Looked up from germline, CDR1 is GTSNPN and CDR2 is SVGIG (reference sequence). This CDR3 is 14 amino acids long. Trimming shortened V by 1 base and J by 0 bases, and 7 bases separated the two germline ends. CDR3 DNA sequence: TGTGCCTGGAGTGAGGGGTTTAGCAATCAGCCCCAGCATTTT. Translating gives CAWSEGFSNQPQHF.

Ten or more counts support this clonotype. V is TRBV27 and J is TRBJ1-2; 9 bases align to TRBD1. The V and J ends lost 3 bases and 7 bases, in that order; junction bases with no gene match: 12. CDR3 length: 16 amino acids. Germline V gene sequence: CDR1 MNHEY, CDR2 SMNVEV (reference sequence). In DNA form, the CDR3 reads TGTGCCAGCAGTTTGGGGACAGGGATCGCGGAGCGTGGCTACACCTTC. Encoded protein: CASSLGTGIAERGYTF.

The gene calls are TRBV6-5 and TRBJ2-5; D possibly corresponds to TRBD1 (6 bases). Germline V gene lookup returns CDR1 MNHEY and CDR2 SVGAGI. The CDR3 loop spans 16 amino acids. V was shortened by 0 bases and J by 2 bases, with 13 bases between the two germline ends. The CDR3 DNA is TGTGCCAGCAGTTACTCGATAGGCAGGGGACAAGAGACCCAGTACTTC. Amino acid sequence: CASSYSIGRGQETQYF.

The V and J genes are TRBV28 and TRBJ2-7, with 7 bases that match TRBD2. Trimming took 4 bases from V and 0 from J; bases not matched to a gene: 15. The length of the CDR3 is 18 residues. Germline-derived CDR1 and CDR2 are MDHEN and SYDVKM. The CDR3 DNA reads as TGTGCCAGCAGTTGCGGACTAGTCGAATACTTTAACTCCTACGAGCAGTACTTC. Translation gives CASSCGLVEYFNSYEQYF.

This chain connects TRBV6-5 to TRBJ1-1; D might be TRBD1 (6 bases). There are 16 residues in the CDR3. Between the trimmed V and J ends, which lost 0 bases and 10 bases, there was a span of 21 bases. Germline CDR1 MNHEY, CDR2 SVGAGI. Written as DNA, the CDR3 is TGTGCCAGCAGTTACTCAAGGGGGGGACGGAAGGTGGGAGCTTTCTTT. This translates into CASSYSRGGRKVGAFF.

This clonotype was picked up many times. The chain combines TRBV12-3 or TRBV12-4 with TRBJ1-2; D remains ambiguous. The V and J ends lost 3 bases and 4 bases respectively, with 6 bases between them. The CDR3 totals 12 residues. The CDR3 spells CASSLDLYGYTF. For the CDR3, the DNA is TGTGCCAGCAGTTTGGACCTCTATGGCTACACCTTC.

In this sample, this clonotype turned up a few times. The chain couples TRBV6-1 to TRBJ2-7; tentatively, D is TRBD1 (5 bases). CDR1 is MNHNS and CDR2 is SASEGT in the germline V gene. V was cut by 7 bases and J by 6 bases, with 16 bases left in between. The CDR3 covers 13 residues. In DNA form, the CDR3 reads TGTGCCAGCATTGATGGGGCTCACGGCGAGCAGTACTTC. Amino acid sequence: CASIDGAHGEQYF.

This clonotype was observed at least ten times. V usage is TRBV12-3 or TRBV12-4 and J usage is TRBJ1-5; D may be TRBD1 (5 bases). There are 14 residues in the CDR3. Trimming stripped 10 bases from V and 1 base from J, with 14 bases between. The CDR3 is CATSRQPSNQPQHF. The DNA of the CDR3 is TGTGCCACCTCCCGACAGCCAAGCAATCAGCCCCAGCATTTT.

The rearrangement uses TRBV15 and TRBJ1-2, with 9 bases matching TRBD1. The CDR3 has 15 amino acids. After removal of 4 bases from V and 4 bases from J, the junction contained 7 bases not matched to a gene. Germline V lookup: CDR1 LNHNV, CDR2 YYDKDF (reference sequence). CDR3 sequence: CATSNSQGAGYGYTF. Here the CDR3 DNA reads TGTGCCACCAGCAATTCACAGGGGGCTGGCTATGGCTACACCTTC.

This clonotype was found many times. The J gene is TRBJ1-1, the V gene TRBV6-1; no reliable D call. The CDR3 spans 14 residues. V gave up 6 bases and J gave up 3 bases, with 14 bases separating them. Germline CDR1 is MNHNS and CDR2 is SASEGT. DNA for the CDR3: TGTGCCAGCAGCCCCGGGAGTCTGGACACTGAAGCTTTCTTT. Its protein product is CASSPGSLDTEAFF.

The chain employs TRBV30 and TRBJ1-2; D gene uncertain. The germline V gene encodes CDR1 GTSNPN and CDR2 SVGIG (reference sequence). The ends were cut back, 7 bases at V and 7 bases at J, with 19 bases in the middle. CDR3 length: 13 amino acids. The DNA of the CDR3 is TGTGCCTACAGTCCACCGAGTCGGAGTGGCTACACCTTC. This translates into CAYSPPSRSGYTF.